This TCR beta chain comes out of a study of PD-L1 blockade in urothelial cancer. Indicated time point: peripheral blood 6 weeks after treatment start. Generated by immunoSEQ multiplex PCR, the TCRdb table keeps only in-frame clones and is missing some. In the table there are 40,000 or so clones, around nine tenths of which are singletons. This sample comprised PBMCs, obtained around atezolizumab (anti-PD-L1) treatment. The TCR sequence derives from a man aged 60 to 69 with urothelial cancer.

CDR3 amino acids: CAISESFRGSSYNEQFF. The DNA of the CDR3 is TGTGCCATCAGTGAGTCGTTTCGTGGGAGCTCCTACAATGAGCAGTTCTTC. This sequence joins TRBV10-3 and TRBJ2-1; the D gene is possibly TRBD2 (5 bases). Germline V gene lookup returns CDR1 ENHRY and CDR2 SYGVKD. V was trimmed by 0 bases and J by 0 bases, leaving 12 bases between them. This CDR3 spans 17 amino acids.